A selection of T cell receptor beta chains follows, all from one sample in a study of human T cells and chemical hapten exposure. TCRdb redid the calling of the RACE reads with MiXCR, one entry per CDR3 protein. The top ten clones hold around 2.3% of a sample with around 150,000 distinct CDR3 sequences, around a quarter of them seen once. The source material was whole blood, sampled in connection with sensitization to the hapten diphenylcyclopropenone (DPC). Source of these receptors: a woman aged 18-29 years with alopecia areata. Some clones in this sample may be carry-over from other donors' samples. Both conserved end residues are trimmed from each CDR3. Expanded clones are given a class, and other clones once, few, many or no size at all.

V gene: TRBV7-2; clone size: .; J gene: TRBJ1-2; CDR3 protein: ASSLGGQNYGYT
V gene: TRBV27; clone size: .; J gene: TRBJ1-2; CDR3 protein: ASSLGYNYGYT
V gene: TRBV6-5; clone size: .; J gene: TRBJ2-7; CDR3 protein: ASSYSRGPGQGYEQY
V gene: TRBV7-2; clone size: .; J gene: TRBJ1-1; CDR3 protein: ASSLASANTEAF
V gene: TRBV5-1; clone size: few; J gene: TRBJ2-2; CDR3 protein: ASSLDRANTGELF
V gene: TRBV10-3; clone size: .; J gene: TRBJ2-4; CDR3 protein: AISASGRSDIQY
V gene: TRBV7-2; clone size: few; J gene: TRBJ2-2; CDR3 protein: ASSLNMNTGELF
V gene: TRBV27; clone size: once; J gene: TRBJ2-7; CDR3 protein: ASSAQLGPRESNEQY
V gene: TRBV4-3; clone size: .; J gene: TRBJ2-7; CDR3 protein: ASSQEWSSYEQY
V gene: TRBV5-4; clone size: .; J gene: TRBJ1-6; CDR3 protein: AVEGDRNSPLH